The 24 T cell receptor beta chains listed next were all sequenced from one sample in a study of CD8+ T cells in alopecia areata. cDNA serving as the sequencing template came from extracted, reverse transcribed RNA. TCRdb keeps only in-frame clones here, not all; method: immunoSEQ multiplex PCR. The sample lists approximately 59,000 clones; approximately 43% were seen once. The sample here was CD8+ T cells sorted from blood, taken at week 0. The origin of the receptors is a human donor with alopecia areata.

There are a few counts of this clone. CDR3 amino acids: CASSRLNEQFF. CDR3 in DNA: TGTGCCAGCAGTCGCCTCAATGAGCAGTTCTTC. The genes are TRBV28 and TRBJ2-1; D gene unclear. This CDR3 has 11 amino acids. The germline gives CDR1 MDHEN, CDR2 SYDVKM. V was shortened by 5 bases and J by 6 bases, with 5 bases between the two germline ends.

CDR3 in amino acids: CSVEGRYGELFF. CDR3 bases: TGCAGCGTTGAAGGGCGCTACGGGGAGCTGTTTTTT. The V gene is TRBV29-1, the J gene TRBJ2-2; unclear D gene. Per the germline V gene, CDR1 is SQVTM and CDR2 is ANQGSEA. Trimming cost V 1 base and J 7 bases, with 7 bases left between them. This CDR3 has 12 amino acids.

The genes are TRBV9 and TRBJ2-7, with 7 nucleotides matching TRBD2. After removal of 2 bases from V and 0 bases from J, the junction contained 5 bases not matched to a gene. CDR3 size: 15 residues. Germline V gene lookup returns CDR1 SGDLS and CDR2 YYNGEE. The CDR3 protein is CASSVSASGSYEQYF. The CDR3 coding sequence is TGTGCCAGCAGCGTTAGCGCTAGCGGCTCCTACGAGCAGTACTTC.

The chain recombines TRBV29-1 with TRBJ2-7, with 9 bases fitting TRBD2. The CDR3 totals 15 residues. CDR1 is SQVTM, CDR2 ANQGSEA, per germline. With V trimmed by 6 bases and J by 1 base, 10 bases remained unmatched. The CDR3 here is CSVGGASGTSYEQYF. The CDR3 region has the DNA TGCAGCGTGGGGGGGGCTAGCGGGACTTCCTACGAGCAGTACTTC.

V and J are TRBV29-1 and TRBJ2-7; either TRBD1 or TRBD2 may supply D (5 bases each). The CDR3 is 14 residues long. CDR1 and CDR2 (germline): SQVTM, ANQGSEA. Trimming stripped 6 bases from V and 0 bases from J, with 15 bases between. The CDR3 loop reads CSVLGDGHSYEQYF. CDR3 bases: TGCAGCGTCCTAGGGGACGGCCACTCCTACGAGCAGTACTTC.

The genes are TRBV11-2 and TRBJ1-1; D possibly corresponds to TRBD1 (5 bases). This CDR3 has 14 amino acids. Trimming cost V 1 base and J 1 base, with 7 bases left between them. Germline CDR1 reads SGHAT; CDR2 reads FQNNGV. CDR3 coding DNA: TGTGCCAGCAGCTTAGGGGGACCGAACACTGAAGCTTTCTTT. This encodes CASSLGGPNTEAFF.

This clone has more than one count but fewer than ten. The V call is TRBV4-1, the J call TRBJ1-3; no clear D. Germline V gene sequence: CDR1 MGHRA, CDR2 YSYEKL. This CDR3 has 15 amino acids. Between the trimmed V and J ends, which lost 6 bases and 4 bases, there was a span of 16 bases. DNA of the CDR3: TGCGCCAGCAGTCCTTCCGGAGGACTCGGAAACACCATATATTTT. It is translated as CASSPSGGLGNTIYF.

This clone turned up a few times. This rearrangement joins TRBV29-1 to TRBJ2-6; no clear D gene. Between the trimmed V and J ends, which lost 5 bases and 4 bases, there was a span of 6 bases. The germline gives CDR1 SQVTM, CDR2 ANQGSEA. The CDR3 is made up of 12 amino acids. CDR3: CSVLAGANVLTF. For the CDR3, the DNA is TGCAGCGTTCTGGCCGGGGCCAACGTCCTGACTTTC.

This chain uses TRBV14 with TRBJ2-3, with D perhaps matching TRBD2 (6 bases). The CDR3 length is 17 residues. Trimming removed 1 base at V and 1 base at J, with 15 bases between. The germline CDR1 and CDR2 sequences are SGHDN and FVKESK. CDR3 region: CASSQGAFGGGTDTQYF. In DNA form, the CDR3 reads TGTGCCAGCAGCCAAGGGGCCTTTGGAGGGGGCACAGATACGCAGTATTTT.

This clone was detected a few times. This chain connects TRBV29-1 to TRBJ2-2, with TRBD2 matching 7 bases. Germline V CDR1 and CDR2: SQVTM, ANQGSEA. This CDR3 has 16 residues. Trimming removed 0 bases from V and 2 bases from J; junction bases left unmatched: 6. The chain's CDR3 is CSVEDRAGVNTGELFF. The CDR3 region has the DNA TGCAGCGTTGAAGACCGGGCGGGAGTTAACACCGGGGAGCTGTTTTTT.

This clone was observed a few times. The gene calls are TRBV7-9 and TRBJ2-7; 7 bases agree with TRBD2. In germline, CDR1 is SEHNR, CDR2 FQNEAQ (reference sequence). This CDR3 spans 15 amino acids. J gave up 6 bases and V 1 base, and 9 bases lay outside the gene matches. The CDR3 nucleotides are TGTGCCAGCAGCTTAGTCGGAGCGGGACCCAGCGAGCAGTACTTC. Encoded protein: CASSLVGAGPSEQYF. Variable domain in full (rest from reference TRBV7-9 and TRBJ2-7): DTGVSQNPRHKITKRGQNVTFRCDPISEHNRLYWYRQTLGQGPEFLTYFQNEAQLEKSRLLSDRFSAERPKGSFSTLEIQRTEQGDSAMYLCASSLVGAGPSEQYFGPGTRLTVT.

CDR3 protein: CASSVDNGELFF. CDR3 DNA sequence: TGTGCCAGCAGCGTAGATAACGGGGAGCTGTTTTTT. The genes are TRBV9 and TRBJ2-2; D remains ambiguous. Germline loops: CDR1 SGDLS, CDR2 YYNGEE. The CDR3 is 12 amino acids. Trimming took off 0 bases at V and 7 bases at J, with 4 bases between the two ends.

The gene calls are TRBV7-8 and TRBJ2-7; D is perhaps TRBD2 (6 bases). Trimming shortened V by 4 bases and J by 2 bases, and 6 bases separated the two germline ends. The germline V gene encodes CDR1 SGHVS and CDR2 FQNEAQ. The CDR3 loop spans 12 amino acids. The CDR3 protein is CASSSGAYEQYF. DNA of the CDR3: TGTGCCAGCAGCTCGGGGGCCTACGAGCAGTACTTC.

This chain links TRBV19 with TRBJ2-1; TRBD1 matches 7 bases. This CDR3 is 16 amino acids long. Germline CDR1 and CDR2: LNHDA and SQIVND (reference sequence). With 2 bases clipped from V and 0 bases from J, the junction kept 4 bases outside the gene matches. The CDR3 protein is CASSIIGGGSYNEQFF. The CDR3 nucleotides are TGTGCCAGTAGTATAATAGGGGGCGGCTCCTACAATGAGCAGTTCTTC.

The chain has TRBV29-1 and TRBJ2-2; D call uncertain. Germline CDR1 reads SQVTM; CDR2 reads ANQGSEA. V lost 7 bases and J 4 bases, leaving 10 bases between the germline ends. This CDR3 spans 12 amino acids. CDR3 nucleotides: TGCAGCGCCCGGGCCCCCACCGGGGAGCTGTTTTTT. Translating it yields CSARAPTGELFF.

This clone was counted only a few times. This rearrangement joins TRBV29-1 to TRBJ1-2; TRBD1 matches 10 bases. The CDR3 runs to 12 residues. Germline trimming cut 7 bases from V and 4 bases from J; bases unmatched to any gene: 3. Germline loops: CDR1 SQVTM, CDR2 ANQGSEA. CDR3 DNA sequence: TGCAGCGCTCGGACAGGGGGCTATGGCTACACCTTC. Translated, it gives CSARTGGYGYTF.

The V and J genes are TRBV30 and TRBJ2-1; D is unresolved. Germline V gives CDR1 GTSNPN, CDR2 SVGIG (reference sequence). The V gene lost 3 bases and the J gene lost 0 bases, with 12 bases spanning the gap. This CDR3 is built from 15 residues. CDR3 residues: CAWRDRRSSYNEQFF. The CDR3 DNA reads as TGTGCCTGGAGGGACCGGCGGAGCTCCTACAATGAGCAGTTCTTC. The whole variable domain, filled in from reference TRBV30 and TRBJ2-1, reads SQTIHQWPATLVQPVGSPLSLECTVEGTSNPNLYWYRQAAGRGLQLLFYSVGIGQISSEVPQNLSASRPQDRQFILSSKKLLLSDSGFYLCAWRDRRSSYNEQFFGPGTRLTVL.

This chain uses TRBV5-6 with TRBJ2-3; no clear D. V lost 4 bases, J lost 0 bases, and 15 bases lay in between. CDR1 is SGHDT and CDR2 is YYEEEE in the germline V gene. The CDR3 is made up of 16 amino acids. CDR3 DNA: TGTGCCAGCAGCCCTGGACCGTTTCCTAGCACAGATACGCAGTATTTT. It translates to CASSPGPFPSTDTQYF.

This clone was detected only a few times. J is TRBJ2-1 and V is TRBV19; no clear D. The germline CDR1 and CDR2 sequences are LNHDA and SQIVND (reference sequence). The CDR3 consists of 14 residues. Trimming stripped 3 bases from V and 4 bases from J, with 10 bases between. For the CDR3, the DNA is TGTGCCAGTAGTATTACCACCGGGTACAATGAGCAGTTCTTC. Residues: CASSITTGYNEQFF.

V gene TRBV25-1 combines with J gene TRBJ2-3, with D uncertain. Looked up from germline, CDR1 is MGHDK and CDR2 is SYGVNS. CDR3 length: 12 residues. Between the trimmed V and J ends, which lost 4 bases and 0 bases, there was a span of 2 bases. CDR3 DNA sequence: TGTGCCAGCAGTGTCAGCACAGATACGCAGTATTTT. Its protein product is CASSVSTDTQYF.

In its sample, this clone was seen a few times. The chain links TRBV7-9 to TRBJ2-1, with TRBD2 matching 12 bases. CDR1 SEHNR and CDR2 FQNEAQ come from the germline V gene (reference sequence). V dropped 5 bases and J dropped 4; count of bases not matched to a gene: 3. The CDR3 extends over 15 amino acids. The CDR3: CASSRLAGAYNEQFF. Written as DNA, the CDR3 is TGTGCCAGCAGCCGACTAGCGGGAGCTTACAATGAGCAGTTCTTC.

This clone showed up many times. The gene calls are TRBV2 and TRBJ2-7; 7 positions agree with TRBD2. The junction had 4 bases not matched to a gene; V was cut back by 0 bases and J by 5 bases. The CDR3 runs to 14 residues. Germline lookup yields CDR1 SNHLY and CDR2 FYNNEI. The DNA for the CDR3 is TGTGCCAGCAGTGAAGCGCGGGAGTTTGACGAGCAGTACTTC. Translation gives CASSEAREFDEQYF.

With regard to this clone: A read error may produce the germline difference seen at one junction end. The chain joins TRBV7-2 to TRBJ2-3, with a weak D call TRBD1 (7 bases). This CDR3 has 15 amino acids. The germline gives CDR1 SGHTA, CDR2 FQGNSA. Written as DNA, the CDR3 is TGCGCCAGCAGCCCCAGGGGGGAAGGTCCAGATACGCAGTATTTT. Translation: CASSPRGEGPDTQYF.

Written as DNA, the CDR3 is TGCGCCAGCAGCTTGAATGGCGAGCAGTACTTC. This translates into CASSLNGEQYF. The V gene is TRBV5-1, the J gene TRBJ2-7; D is undetermined. The CDR3 covers 11 residues. CDR1 and CDR2 (germline): SGHRS, YFSETQ. V gave up 1 base and J gave up 6 bases, with 5 bases separating them.